The 8 T cell receptor beta chains reported below all come from one sample, sequenced in a study of OX40 agonist ivuxolimab in advanced cancers. Here immunoSEQ multiplex PCR was the method, and the copy in TCRdb shows in-frame clones only, minus some. The table includes around 67,000 clones, about four fifths detected once. The material sequenced was CD4+ or CD8+ T cells sorted from blood, taken in a trial of the OX40 agonist ivuxolimab. These receptors originate from an adult with an advanced solid tumor such as melanoma, head and neck, liver or kidney cancer.

The V gene is TRBV5-4, the J gene TRBJ2-3; 8 positions match TRBD2. CDR3 length: 14 residues. Per germline, CDR1 SGHNT and CDR2 YYREEE (reference sequence). J gave up 6 bases and V 1 base, and 4 bases lay outside the gene matches. This CDR3 reads CASSLYGGEDTQYF. The CDR3 DNA is TGTGCCAGCAGCTTGTACGGGGGGGAGGATACGCAGTATTTT. Filled out from reference TRBV5-4 and TRBJ2-3, the complete variable domain reads ETGVTQSPTHLIKTRGQQVTLRCSSQSGHNTVSWYQQALGQGPQFIFQYYREEENGRGNFPPRFSGLQFPNYSSELNVNALELDDSALYLCASSLYGGEDTQYFGPGTRLTVL.

In this sample, this clone turned up once. V and J are TRBV6-7 and TRBJ1-1; D is undetermined. TRBV6-7 carries the ORF label, with uncertain function. This CDR3 is 14 amino acids long. V lost 6 bases and J 0 bases, leaving 11 bases between the germline ends. The CDR3 DNA reads TGTGCCAGCAGCTACGGACGGTTGAACACTGAAGCTTTCTTT. Translated: CASSYGRLNTEAFF.

V is TRBV18 and J is TRBJ2-2, with D possibly being TRBD1 or TRBD2 (5 bases each). The CDR3 covers 16 residues. Trimming removed 6 bases at V and 0 bases at J, with 14 bases between. Germline CDR1 is KGHSH and CDR2 is LQKENI. The CDR3 DNA reads as TGTGCCAGCTCCGGAGGAAGGGGAGCGAACACCGGGGAGCTGTTTTTT. It is translated as CASSGGRGANTGELFF.

The chain has TRBV29-1 and TRBJ2-1, with TRBD2 matching over 7 bases. The CDR3 extends over 14 amino acids. CDR1 SQVTM and CDR2 ANQGSEA come from the germline V gene. Losses at the gene ends were 4 bases for V and 5 bases for J; bases not matched to a gene: 8. The DNA for the CDR3 is TGCAGCGTTGCCGGGGACTACGCGGACAATGAGCAGTTCTTC. This encodes CSVAGDYADNEQFF.

This clone was picked up a small number of times. V usage is TRBV7-2 and J usage is TRBJ1-1, with 8 bases aligning to TRBD1. The trim removed 5 bases at V and 10 bases at J, leaving 12 bases unmatched. The CDR3 has 14 amino acids. Germline CDR1 is SGHTA and CDR2 is FQGNSA. The CDR3 is CASSEPGGYLLAFF. The CDR3 bases are TGTGCCAGCAGCGAACCAGGGGGCTACCTCTTAGCTTTCTTT.

The chain combines TRBV6-4 with TRBJ2-7; 12 nucleotides align to TRBD2. Germline V CDR1 and CDR2: MRHNA, SNTAGT. The ends lost 4 bases at V and 7 bases at J; junction bases unmatched: 11. The CDR3 consists of 16 residues. The CDR3 reads CASSGLAGVPVVEQYF. The DNA for the CDR3 is TGTGCCAGCAGTGGACTAGCGGGGGTCCCCGTTGTGGAGCAGTACTTC.

The chain joins TRBV6-1 to TRBJ2-6; D possibly corresponds to TRBD1 (5 bases). The CDR3 sequence is 13 residues long. In germline, CDR1 is MNHNS, CDR2 SASEGT. V lost 3 bases and J lost 6, with 6 bases in between. The CDR3 coding sequence is TGTGCCAGCAGTGACAGGGTGGCCAACGTCCTGACTTTC. Protein: CASSDRVANVLTF.

The genes are TRBV18 and TRBJ1-2; no firm D call. Trimming took off 3 bases at V and 0 bases at J, with 8 bases between the two ends. The CDR3 sequence is 14 residues long. Germline CDR1 reads KGHSH; CDR2 reads LQKENI. The CDR3 DNA sequence: TGTGCCAGCTCACCGCGGAGCGCTAACTATGGCTACACCTTC. Amino acid sequence: CASSPRSANYGYTF.